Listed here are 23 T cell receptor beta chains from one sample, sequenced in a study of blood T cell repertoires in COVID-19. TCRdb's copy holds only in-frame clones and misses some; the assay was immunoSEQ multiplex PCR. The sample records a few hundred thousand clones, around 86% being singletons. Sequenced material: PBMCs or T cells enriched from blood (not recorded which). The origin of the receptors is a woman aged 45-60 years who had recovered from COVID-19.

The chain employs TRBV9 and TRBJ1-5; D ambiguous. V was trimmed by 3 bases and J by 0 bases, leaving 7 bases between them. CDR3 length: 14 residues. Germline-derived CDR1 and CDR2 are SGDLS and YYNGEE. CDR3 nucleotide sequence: TGTGCCAGCAGCGCTGGGCGTAGCAATCAGCCCCAGCATTTT. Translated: CASSAGRSNQPQHF.

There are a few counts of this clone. This CDR3 reads CASSETAGGNQPQHF. CDR3 bases: TGTGCCAGCAGTGAAACCGCGGGGGGAAATCAGCCCCAGCATTTT. V gene TRBV6-1 combines with J gene TRBJ1-5, with a possible D match to TRBD1 (5 bases). Germline CDR1 MNHNS, CDR2 SASEGT. CDR3 length equals 15 residues. Trimming shortened V by 2 bases and J by 4 bases, and 12 bases separated the two germline ends.

CDR3 residues: CASSGDRKWNTEAFF. The CDR3 coding sequence is TGTGCCAGCAGTGGGGACAGGAAGTGGAACACTGAAGCTTTCTTT. The rearrangement joins TRBV27 to TRBJ1-1, with 8 bases matching TRBD1. The CDR3 contains 15 residues. V was pared by 5 bases and J by 1 base, with 6 bases of the junction left unmatched. The germline V gene has CDR1 MNHEY and CDR2 SMNVEV (reference sequence).

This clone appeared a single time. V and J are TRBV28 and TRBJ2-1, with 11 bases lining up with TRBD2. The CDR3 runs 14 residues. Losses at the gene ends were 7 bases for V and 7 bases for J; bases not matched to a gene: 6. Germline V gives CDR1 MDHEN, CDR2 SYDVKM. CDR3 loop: CASNLGLAENEQFF. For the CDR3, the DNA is TGTGCCAGCAACCTGGGACTAGCGGAAAATGAGCAGTTCTTC.

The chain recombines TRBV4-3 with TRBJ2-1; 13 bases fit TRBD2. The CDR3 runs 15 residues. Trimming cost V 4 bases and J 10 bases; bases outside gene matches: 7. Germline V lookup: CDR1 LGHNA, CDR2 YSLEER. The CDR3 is CASSPGTSGIYEQFF. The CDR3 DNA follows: TGCGCCAGCAGCCCGGGGACTAGCGGGATCTACGAGCAGTTCTTC.

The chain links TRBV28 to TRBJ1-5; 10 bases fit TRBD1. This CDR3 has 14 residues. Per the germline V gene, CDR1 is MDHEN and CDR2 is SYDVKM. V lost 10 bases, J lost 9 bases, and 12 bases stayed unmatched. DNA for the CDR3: TGTGCCACCTGGGACAGGGGCCTCCAGGGGCCCCAGCATTTT. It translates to CATWDRGLQGPQHF.

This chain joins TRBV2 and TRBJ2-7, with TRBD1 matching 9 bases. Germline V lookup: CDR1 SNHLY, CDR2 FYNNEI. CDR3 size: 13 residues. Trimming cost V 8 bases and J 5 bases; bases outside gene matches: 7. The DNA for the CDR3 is TGTGCCAGCCTTATTGACAGGGGGAACGAGCAGTACTTC. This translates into CASLIDRGNEQYF.

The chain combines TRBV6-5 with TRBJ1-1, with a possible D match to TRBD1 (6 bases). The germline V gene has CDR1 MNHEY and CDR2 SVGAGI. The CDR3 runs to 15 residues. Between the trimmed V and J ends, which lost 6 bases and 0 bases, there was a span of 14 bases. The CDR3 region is CASRFIGQLNTEAFF. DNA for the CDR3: TGTGCCAGCAGATTTATCGGACAGTTGAACACTGAAGCTTTCTTT.

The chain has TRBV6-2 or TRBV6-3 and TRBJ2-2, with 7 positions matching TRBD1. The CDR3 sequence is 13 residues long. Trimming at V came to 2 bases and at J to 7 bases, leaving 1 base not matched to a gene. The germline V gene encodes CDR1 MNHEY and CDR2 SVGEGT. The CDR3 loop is CASSYGTVGELFF. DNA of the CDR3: TGTGCCAGCAGTTACGGGACAGTCGGGGAGCTGTTTTTT.

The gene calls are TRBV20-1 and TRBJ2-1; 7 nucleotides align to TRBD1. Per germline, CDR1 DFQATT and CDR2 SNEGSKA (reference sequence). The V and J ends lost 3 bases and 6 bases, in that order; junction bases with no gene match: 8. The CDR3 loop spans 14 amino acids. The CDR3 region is CSASPLTGANEQFF. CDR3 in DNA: TGCAGTGCTAGTCCCTTAACAGGGGCCAATGAGCAGTTCTTC.

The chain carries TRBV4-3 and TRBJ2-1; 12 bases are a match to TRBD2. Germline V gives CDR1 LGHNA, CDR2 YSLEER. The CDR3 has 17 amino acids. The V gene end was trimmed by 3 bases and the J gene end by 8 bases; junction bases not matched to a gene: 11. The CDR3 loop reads CASSQQLAGGPLDEQFF. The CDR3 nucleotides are TGCGCCAGCAGCCAGCAACTAGCGGGAGGACCCCTGGATGAGCAGTTCTTC.

The CDR3 protein is CASSPGQGKTGELFF. In nucleotides, the CDR3 is TGTGCCAGCAGCCCCGGGCAGGGAAAGACCGGGGAGCTGTTTTTT. The V gene is TRBV7-3, the J gene TRBJ2-2; D might be TRBD1 (5 bases). From germline, CDR1 is SGHTA and CDR2 FQGTGA. The CDR3 spans 15 residues. V lost 5 bases to trimming and J lost 5 bases, with 15 bases between them.

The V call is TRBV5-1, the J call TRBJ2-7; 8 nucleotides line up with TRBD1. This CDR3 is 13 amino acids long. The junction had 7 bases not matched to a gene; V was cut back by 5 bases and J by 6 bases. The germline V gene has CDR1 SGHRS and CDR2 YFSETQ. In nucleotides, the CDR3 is TGCGCCAGCAGACGGACAGGGAACACCGAGCAGTACTTC. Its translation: CASRRTGNTEQYF.

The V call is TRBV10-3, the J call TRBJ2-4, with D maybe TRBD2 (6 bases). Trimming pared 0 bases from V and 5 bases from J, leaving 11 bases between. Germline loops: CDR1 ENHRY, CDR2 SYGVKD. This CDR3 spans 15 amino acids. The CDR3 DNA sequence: TGTGCCATCAGTGAGTCGAGGGGCGGGGAAAACATTCAGTACTTC. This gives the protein CAISESRGGENIQYF.

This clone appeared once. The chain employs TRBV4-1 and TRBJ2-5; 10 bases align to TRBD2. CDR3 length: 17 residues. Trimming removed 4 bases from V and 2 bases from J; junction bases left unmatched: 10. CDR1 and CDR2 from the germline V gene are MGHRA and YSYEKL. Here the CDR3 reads CASSPVSAGGPQETQYF. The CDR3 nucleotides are TGCGCCAGCAGCCCCGTGTCAGCGGGAGGGCCTCAAGAGACCCAGTACTTC.

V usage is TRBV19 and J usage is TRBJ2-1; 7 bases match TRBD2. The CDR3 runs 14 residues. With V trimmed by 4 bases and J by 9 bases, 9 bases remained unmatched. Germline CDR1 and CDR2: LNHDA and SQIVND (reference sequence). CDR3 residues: CASSRAGAWSEQFF. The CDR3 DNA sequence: TGTGCCAGTAGTAGGGCGGGAGCGTGGAGTGAGCAGTTCTTC.

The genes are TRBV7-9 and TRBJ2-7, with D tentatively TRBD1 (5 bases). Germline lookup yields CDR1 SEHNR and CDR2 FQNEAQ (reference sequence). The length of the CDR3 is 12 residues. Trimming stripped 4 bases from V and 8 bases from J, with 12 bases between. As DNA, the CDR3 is TGTGCCAGCAGCTCAGACACAGGCCAGCAGTACTTC. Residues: CASSSDTGQQYF.

CDR3: CASRDRENEKLFF. The CDR3 DNA reads TGTGCCAGCAGGGACAGGGAAAATGAAAAACTGTTTTTT. V is TRBV25-1 and J is TRBJ1-4; 8 bases match TRBD1. Germline CDR1 is MGHDK and CDR2 is SYGVNS. CDR3 length: 13 amino acids. The V segment lost 6 bases and the J segment 5 bases; nucleotides outside the gene matches: 2.

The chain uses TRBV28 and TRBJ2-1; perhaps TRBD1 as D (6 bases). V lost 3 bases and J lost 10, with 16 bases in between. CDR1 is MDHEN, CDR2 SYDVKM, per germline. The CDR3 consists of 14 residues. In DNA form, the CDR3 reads TGTGCCAGCAGTTTTAGGCCGGACAGCAGGGAGCAGTTCTTC. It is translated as CASSFRPDSREQFF.

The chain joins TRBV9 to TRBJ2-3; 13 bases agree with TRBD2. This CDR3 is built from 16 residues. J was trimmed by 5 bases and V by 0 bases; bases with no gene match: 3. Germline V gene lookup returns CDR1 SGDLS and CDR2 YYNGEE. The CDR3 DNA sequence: TGTGCCAGCAGCGTAGTGGGACTAGCGGGAAAAGATACGCAGTATTTT. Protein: CASSVVGLAGKDTQYF.

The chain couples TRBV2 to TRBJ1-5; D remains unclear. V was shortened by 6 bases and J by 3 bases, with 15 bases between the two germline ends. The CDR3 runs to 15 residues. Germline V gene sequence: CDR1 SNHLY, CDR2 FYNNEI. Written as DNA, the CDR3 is TGTGCCAGCAGGTCCCACGGAGCGCTCAATCAGCCCCAGCATTTT. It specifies CASRSHGALNQPQHF.

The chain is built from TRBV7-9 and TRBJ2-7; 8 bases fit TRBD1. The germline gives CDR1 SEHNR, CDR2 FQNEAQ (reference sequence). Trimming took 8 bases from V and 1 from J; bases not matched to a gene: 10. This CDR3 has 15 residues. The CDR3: CASGSDRDRSYEQYF. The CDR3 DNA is TGTGCCAGCGGCTCGGACCGGGACAGGTCCTACGAGCAGTACTTC.

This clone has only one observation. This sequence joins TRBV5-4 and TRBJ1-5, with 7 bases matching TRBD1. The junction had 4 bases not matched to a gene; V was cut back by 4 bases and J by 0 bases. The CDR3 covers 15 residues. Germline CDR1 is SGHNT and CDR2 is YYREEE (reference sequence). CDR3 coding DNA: TGTGCCAGCAGCGCGGGGACAGATAGCAATCAGCCCCAGCATTTT. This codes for CASSAGTDSNQPQHF. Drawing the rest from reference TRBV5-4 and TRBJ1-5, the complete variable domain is ETGVTQSPTHLIKTRGQQVTLRCSSQSGHNTVSWYQQALGQGPQFIFQYYREEENGRGNFPPRFSGLQFPNYSSELNVNALELDDSALYLCASSAGTDSNQPQHFGDGTRLSIL.